The 9 T cell receptor beta chains listed next were all sequenced from one sample in a study of CD8 T cells in ankylosing spondylitis. Study-level findings and limits: The study identified a TCR beta motif of seven or eight highly homologous variants that appeared characteristic of ankylosing spondylitis blood.

No antigens are known for them. TCRdb called the 5' RACE reads again in MiXCR, with one record for every CDR3 protein. The sample holds 400,000 or so distinct CDR3 sequences, 20% to 30% seen once. The sample taken for sequencing was blood, either unsorted or a sorted T cell fraction (not recorded which). The source of these receptors is a male donor with ankylosing spondylitis.

The genes are TRBV27 and TRBJ2-5; 11 positions agree with TRBD2. Trimming cost V 6 bases and J 2 bases; bases outside gene matches: 8. The CDR3 is made up of 16 amino acids. Germline CDR1 MNHEY, CDR2 SMNVEV (reference sequence). CDR3 residues: CASSPLTSGNQETQYF. CDR3 coding DNA: TGTGCCAGCAGCCCCTTGACTAGCGGGAATCAAGAGACCCAGTACTTC.

This clonotype was seen a few times. CDR3 coding DNA: TGCAGCCCGAGGAACGGATTCAATGAGCAGTTCTTC. Its translation is CSPRNGFNEQFF. This chain joins TRBV20-1 and TRBJ2-1; no definite D call. Germline V gene sequence: CDR1 DFQATT, CDR2 SNEGSKA (reference sequence). This CDR3 has 12 amino acids.

The chain has TRBV20-1 and TRBJ2-5; possible D gene TRBD1, 5 bases. Between the trimmed V and J ends, which lost 1 base and 5 bases, there was a span of 11 bases. Per germline, CDR1 DFQATT and CDR2 SNEGSKA (reference sequence). The CDR3 loop spans 13 amino acids. The CDR3 protein is CSARVQVEETQYF. Written as DNA, the CDR3 is TGCAGTGCTAGAGTACAGGTTGAGGAGACCCAGTACTTC.

This clonotype was recorded a few times. Here the CDR3 reads CASSLKEGAYEQYV. DNA of the CDR3: TGTGCCAGCAGTTTAAAGGAGGGGGCCTACGAGCAGTACGTC. V gene TRBV12-3 or TRBV12-4 combines with J gene TRBJ2-7; D is perhaps TRBD1 or TRBD2 (6 bases each). The CDR3 totals 14 residues. Trimming shortened V by 2 bases and J by 2 bases, and 10 bases separated the two germline ends.

V and J are TRBV7-2 and TRBJ2-1; D not resolved. This CDR3 is built from 13 residues. Germline V lookup: CDR1 SGHTA, CDR2 FQGNSA. Trimming left V 0 bases short and J 6 bases short, with 6 bases between. CDR3 protein: CASSLAGTNEQFF. The CDR3 bases are TGTGCCAGCAGCTTAGCGGGTACCAATGAGCAGTTCTTC.

This clonotype was seen more than once but under ten times. This chain connects TRBV29-1 to TRBJ1-5, with 8 bases aligning to TRBD1. Germline lookup yields CDR1 SQVTM and CDR2 ANQGSEA. Losses at the gene ends were 4 bases for V and 5 bases for J; bases not matched to a gene: 7. The CDR3 has 14 amino acids. The CDR3 sequence: CSVVGTGADQPQHF. The CDR3 nucleotides read TGCAGCGTTGTCGGGACAGGTGCCGATCAGCCCCAGCATTTT.

This clonotype was recorded a few times. The V and J genes are TRBV5-1 and TRBJ2-3, with D hard to call. CDR1 is SGHRS, CDR2 YFSETQ, per germline. V gave up 0 bases and J gave up 2 bases, with 7 bases separating them. This CDR3 is 14 amino acids long. The DNA for the CDR3 is TGCGCCAGCAGCTTGGAGGCACACACAGATACGCAGTATTTT. It yields the protein CASSLEAHTDTQYF.

The chain recombines TRBV7-7 with TRBJ2-5, with 7 positions matching TRBD2. Unmatched junction bases numbered 11, after V lost 5 bases and J lost 2 bases. Germline V gene data show CDR1 as SSHAT and CDR2 as FNYEAQ (reference sequence). The CDR3 sequence is 16 residues long. The CDR3 nucleotides read TGTGCCAGCAGCAAGACGGCAGCGGGAACACAAGAGACCCAGTACTTC. The encoded protein is CASSKTAAGTQETQYF.

The CDR3 DNA sequence: TGCGCCAGCAGCTTGGAAAGGGGTGAAGCTTTCTTT. Residues: CASSLERGEAFF. The chain has TRBV5-1 and TRBJ1-1; weak D call: TRBD1 (5 bases). The ends were cut back, 0 bases at V and 7 bases at J, with 7 bases in the middle. This CDR3 contains 12 residues. Germline CDR1 reads SGHRS; CDR2 reads YFSETQ.